The rows below give T cell receptor beta chains drawn from one sample of a study of Graves' ophthalmopathy and Graves' hyperthyroidism. TCRdb reprocessed the multiplex PCR reads with MiXCR, giving one entry per CDR3 protein. The table has 900,000 to 1,200,000 distinct CDR3 sequences, 35% to 40% seen once; the top ten hold roughly 11%. Source material: peripheral blood or thyroid tissue (not recorded which). The receptor source for this set is an adult man with Graves' hyperthyroidism. CDR3s include the opening cysteine and the closing phenylalanine or tryptophan. The D gene is left open where the match is weak. Size is stated for part of the rows, as once, few or many counts, or as a class when the clone is expanded.

length: 13; V: TRBV12-3/TRBV12-4; J: TRBJ1-5; D: -; size: many; CDR3: CASSRTWHQPQHF
length: 15; V: TRBV19; J: TRBJ2-7; D: TRBD1; size: many; CDR3: CASSTRDRPTYEQYF
length: 14; V: TRBV25-1; J: TRBJ1-3; D: -; size: many; CDR3: CASRPWGPGNTIYF
length: 18; V: TRBV3-1; J: TRBJ2-7; D: TRBD1; size: -; CDR3: CASSPSRDRGGSSYEQYF
length: 14; V: TRBV10-3; J: TRBJ1-4; D: -; size: -; CDR3: CAISETATNEKLFF
length: 13; V: TRBV15; J: TRBJ2-7; D: -; size: -; CDR3: CATSSIAAYEQYF
length: 16; V: TRBV11-1; J: TRBJ2-5; D: TRBD1; size: -; CDR3: CASSQEGAVFEETQYF
length: 15; V: TRBV25-1; J: TRBJ1-4; D: -; size: -; CDR3: CASSESRPTWEKLFF
length: 13; V: TRBV6-5; J: TRBJ2-5; D: TRBD2; size: many; CDR3: CASRVAGGGTQYF
length: 15; V: TRBV6-5; J: TRBJ1-2; D: -; size: many; CDR3: CASSSRTAWNYGYTF
length: 17; V: TRBV5-1; J: TRBJ2-5; D: TRBD2; size: -; CDR3: CASSYLAGGPNQETQYF
length: 14; V: TRBV25-1; J: TRBJ2-5; D: -; size: -; CDR3: CASSNPGHWETQYF
length: 16; V: TRBV7-8; J: TRBJ2-5; D: -; size: -; CDR3: CASSLNRGRAEETQYF
length: 15; V: TRBV20-1; J: TRBJ1-2; D: -; size: many; CDR3: CSARALRGDNYGYTF
length: 15; V: TRBV6-2/TRBV6-3; J: TRBJ1-5; D: -; size: -; CDR3: CASVRDTESNQPQHF
length: 16; V: TRBV20-1; J: TRBJ2-5; D: TRBD1; size: few; CDR3: CSARGTGQGFTETQYF
length: 15; V: TRBV10-3; J: TRBJ1-1; D: -; size: -; CDR3: CAISESTGVGTEAFF
length: 15; V: TRBV12-3/TRBV12-4; J: TRBJ1-5; D: TRBD1; size: few; CDR3: CASGPQGASHQPQHF
length: 15; V: TRBV7-9; J: TRBJ1-1; D: TRBD1; size: many; CDR3: CASSPTGGLNTEAFF
length: 15; V: TRBV29-1; J: TRBJ2-7; D: -; size: many; CDR3: CSVEDPQTGPYEQYF
length: 13; V: TRBV15; J: TRBJ1-2; D: -; size: many; CDR3: CATSEGGGYGYTF
length: 14; V: TRBV15; J: TRBJ2-7; D: TRBD1; size: -; CDR3: CATSGGTGRAEQYF
length: 15; V: TRBV7-9; J: TRBJ1-6; D: -; size: few; CDR3: CASSSRLTDNSPLHF
length: 13; V: TRBV29-1; J: TRBJ1-2; D: -; size: many; CDR3: CSASLGGDYGYTF
length: 15; V: TRBV6-5; J: TRBJ2-2; D: TRBD2; size: -; CDR3: CASSYGTSAAGELFF
length: 14; V: TRBV7-2; J: TRBJ2-7; D: -; size: many; CDR3: CASSSSSGAYEQYF
length: 14; V: TRBV25-1; J: TRBJ1-6; D: TRBD1; size: many; CDR3: CASHTGVVNSPLHF
length: 15; V: TRBV11-2; J: TRBJ1-1; D: -; size: -; CDR3: CASSPVRDPNTEAFF